This T cell receptor beta chain was sequenced in a study of spatial heterogeneity in lung cancer. Study results and limitations: For expanded intratumoral alpha and beta TCRs, counts tracked tumor mutation counts.

Germline lookup yields CDR1 MNHEY and CDR2 SMNVEV (reference sequence). The CDR3 contains 16 residues. Trimming removed 3 bases from V and 0 bases from J, with 12 bases in between. Concerning this clonotype: Its antigen remains unidentified.

Time point noted: sample taken at primary tumor resection. Samples came from 65 to 75 TRACERx patients with untreated early-stage lung cancer. Every TCR cDNA molecule bore its own unique molecular identifier. One entry per CDR3 protein results from TCRdb running MiXCR on the 5' RACE reads. The sample consists of tens of thousands of distinct CDR3 sequences, approximately 4.3% of them appearing once. Material: lung tumor tissue, obtained at surgery. The V gene is TRBV27, the J gene TRBJ2-1; D is tentatively TRBD1 or TRBD2 (5 bases each). The source of this sequence is a male donor with early-stage non-small cell lung cancer. The CDR3 DNA reads TGTGCCAGCAGTTTCCACGGGACCGTCTCCTACAATGAGCAGTTCTTC. Amino acid sequence: CASSFHGTVSYNEQFF.